The sample holds one count of the clone carrying this T cell receptor beta chain. This sample stems from a study of blood T cells in healthy people across ages. As for the study in general: Through template switching, about one barcoded beta molecule was captured per two T cells, as measured in model experiments.

V lost 4 bases and J lost 1; bases outside the gene matches: 9. This CDR3 region has 17 residues. Germline V gene lookup returns CDR1 MNHEY and CDR2 SVGAGI. Using a J-beta primer mix together with a sample-barcoded 5' primer, a second PCR was run for roughly 6 to 12 cycles. Carrying 12 random nucleotides, a template-switch adaptor labeled each individual cDNA molecule. From the 5' RACE reads, TCRdb called clonotypes with MiXCR, one entry per CDR3 protein. Here the sample spans over 1,300,000 distinct CDR3 sequences, roughly 59% being singletons. Staff drew 9 to 10 milliliters of peripheral blood from each donor. Total RNA extraction produced at least 5.5 micrograms (per sample) for the study.

The genes are TRBV6-5 and TRBJ2-7, with 11 nucleotides matching TRBD2. This receptor was taken from a man between 18 and 35 years old in good health. The sequencing sample was made of blood. The CDR3 region is CASSFLSGLAGSYEQYF. CDR3 DNA sequence: TGTGCCAGCAGTTTCCTTTCAGGACTAGCGGGTTCCTACGAGCAGTACTTC.